This T cell receptor beta chain was captured by sequencing in a study of breast tumors, draining lymph nodes, adjacent tissues. Study-level findings and limits: Data only fit, rather than demonstrated, lymph node origin of most tumor T cells.

TCRdb used MiXCR to reprocess the multiplex PCR reads, holding one entry per CDR3 protein. The sample consists of 200,000 to 250,000 distinct CDR3 sequences, under 40% of them appearing once. Samples came from axillary lymph nodes draining the breast cancer. This CDR3 has 15 amino acids. Looked up from germline, CDR1 is SEHNR and CDR2 is FQNEAQ (reference sequence). The V end was cut by 3 bases, the J end by 6 bases, with 12 bases between. This clonotype has ten or more counts. Its antigen remains unknown. Sequenced sample: axillary lymph node tissue. This rearrangement joins TRBV7-9 to TRBJ1-6; D call uncertain. The clonotype originates from a female donor with breast cancer. Some clones in this sample may be carry-over from other donors' samples. DNA of the CDR3: TGTGCCAGCAGCTTGACTGACCGTCTTAATTCACCCCTCCACTTT. Translation gives CASSLTDRLNSPLHF.